Included here is one T cell receptor (beta chain) sequence, with context. Its specificity is not known. Healthy HIV-negative adults with no recent acute infections or vaccinations were recruited as donors. Among the donors, all were Caucasian adults who lived in Nashville, Tennessee. The source of the sample is a study of shared clonotypes between healthy human individuals. Bulk PBMC genomic DNA spanned ten immunoSEQ deep plates. Libraries were prepared by immunoSEQ multiplex PCR; TCRdb keeps only in-frame clonotypes and omits some of them. The sample carries hundreds of thousands of clones, more than 75% recorded once. General study findings and limits: Clonotype sharing among donors likely depends on sequencing depth.

Material: PBMCs. The clonotype was recovered from a woman aged 35 to 49 in good health. Some clones in this sample may be carry-over from other donors' samples.

The CDR3 DNA follows: TGTGCCAGCAGTTGGGCAGTCGAGCAGTACTTC. Its protein is CASSWAVEQYF. The chain employs TRBV27 and TRBJ2-7; D call uncertain. This CDR3 is built from 11 residues. CDR1 and CDR2 from the germline V gene are MNHEY and SMNVEV (reference sequence). The V end lost 4 bases, the J end lost 6 bases, and 7 bases lay between the germline ends.